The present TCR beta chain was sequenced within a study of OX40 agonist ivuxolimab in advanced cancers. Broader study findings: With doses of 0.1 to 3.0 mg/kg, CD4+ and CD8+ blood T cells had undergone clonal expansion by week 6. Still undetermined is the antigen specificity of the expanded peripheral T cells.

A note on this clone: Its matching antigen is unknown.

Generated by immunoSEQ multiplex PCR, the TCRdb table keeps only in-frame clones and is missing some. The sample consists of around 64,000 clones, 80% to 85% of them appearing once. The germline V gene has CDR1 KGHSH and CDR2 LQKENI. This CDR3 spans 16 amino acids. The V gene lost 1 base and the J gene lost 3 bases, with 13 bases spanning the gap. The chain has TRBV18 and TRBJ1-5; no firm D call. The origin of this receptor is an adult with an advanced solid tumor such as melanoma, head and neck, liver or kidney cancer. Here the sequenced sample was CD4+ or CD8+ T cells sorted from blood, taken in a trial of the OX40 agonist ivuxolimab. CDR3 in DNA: TGTGCCAGCTCACCACTGGCCGGGATACTCAATCAGCCCCAGCATTTT. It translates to CASSPLAGILNQPQHF. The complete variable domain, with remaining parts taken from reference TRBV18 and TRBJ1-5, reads NAGVMQNPRHLVRRRGQEARLRCSPMKGHSHVYWYRQLPEEGLKFMVYLQKENIIDESGMPKERFSAEFPKEGPSILRIQQVVRGDSAAYFCASSPLAGILNQPQHFGDGTRLSIL.